These 5 T cell receptor beta chains originate from one sample sequenced in a study of vaccination and CD4 T cells after COVID-19. Described treatment: roughly 11-day PBMC culture with coronavirus spike peptide pools or control peptides (ViraFEST assay). No cognate antigen is known for these TCRs. Sequenced with the Oncomine TCR Beta short-read assay was DNA taken from cultured CD4+ T cells. Each CDR3 protein gets one entry after TCRdb re-called the PCR reads with MiXCR. Of 20,000 to 25,000 distinct CDR3 sequences listed, around 70% are singletons. Sequencing used CD4+ T cells from blood, cultured in vitro. The receptors come from a human donor who had recovered from COVID-19.

This clonotype was counted a single time. The chain uses TRBV27 and TRBJ1-2; D gene uncertain. Germline values: CDR1 MNHEY, CDR2 SMNVEV (reference sequence). This CDR3 spans 14 amino acids. Deletions cut 3 bases from V and 4 bases from J, with 12 bases between. The CDR3 spells CASSFLDTSYGYTF. CDR3 bases: TGTGCCAGCAGTTTTTTAGACACGAGCTATGGCTACACCTTC.

This chain links TRBV11-2 with TRBJ2-7; the match to TRBD2 covers 8 bases. The germline V gene encodes CDR1 SGHAT and CDR2 FQNNGV. V dropped 0 bases and J dropped 3; count of bases not matched to a gene: 10. This CDR3 has 17 residues. CDR3 in amino acids: CASSLDRASGFDYEQYF. DNA of the CDR3: TGTGCCAGCAGCTTAGATAGGGCTAGCGGGTTCGACTACGAGCAGTACTTC.

CDR3 nucleotide sequence: TGCAGCGTTGGGGCTAGGGGGACTAACTATGGCTACACCTTC. This encodes CSVGARGTNYGYTF. The chain uses TRBV29-1 and TRBJ1-2; TRBD1 might be the D (6 bases). Between the trimmed V and J ends, which lost 4 bases and 0 bases, there was a span of 12 bases. The CDR3 is 14 residues long. Per germline, CDR1 SQVTM and CDR2 ANQGSEA.

J is TRBJ1-1 and V is TRBV27; D is undetermined. V was shortened by 3 bases and J by 2 bases, with 10 bases between the two germline ends. Looked up from germline, CDR1 is MNHEY and CDR2 is SMNVEV (reference sequence). The CDR3 consists of 14 residues. The CDR3 DNA is TGTGCCAGCAGTTTCAACAGCCGAAACACTGAAGCTTTCTTT. This codes for CASSFNSRNTEAFF.

The CDR3 DNA follows: TGTGCCAGCAGTCATTCCAGGGCGAATCAGCCCCAGCATTTT. Its protein is CASSHSRANQPQHF. V and J are TRBV14 and TRBJ1-5, with D possibly TRBD1 on 5 matching bases. V shed 6 bases and J shed 4 bases, with 13 bases lying between them. CDR1 is SGHDN, CDR2 FVKESK, per germline. There are 14 residues in the CDR3.